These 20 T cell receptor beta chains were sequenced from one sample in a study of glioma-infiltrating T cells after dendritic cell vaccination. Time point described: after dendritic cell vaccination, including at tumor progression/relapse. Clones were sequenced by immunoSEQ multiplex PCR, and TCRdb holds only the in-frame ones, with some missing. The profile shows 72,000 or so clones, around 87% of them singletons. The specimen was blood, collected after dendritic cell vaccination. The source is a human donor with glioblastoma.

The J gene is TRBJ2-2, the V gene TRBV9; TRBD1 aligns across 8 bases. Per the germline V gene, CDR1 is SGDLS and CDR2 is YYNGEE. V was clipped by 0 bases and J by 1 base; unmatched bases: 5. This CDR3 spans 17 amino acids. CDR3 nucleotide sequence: TGTGCCAGCAGCGTAGGTGTAGGACAGGGGAACACCGGGGAGCTGTTTTTT. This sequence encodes CASSVGVGQGNTGELFF.

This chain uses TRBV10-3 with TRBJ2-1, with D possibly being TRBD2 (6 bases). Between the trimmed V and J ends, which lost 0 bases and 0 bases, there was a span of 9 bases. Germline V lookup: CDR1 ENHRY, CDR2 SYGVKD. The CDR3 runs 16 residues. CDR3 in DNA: TGTGCCATCAGTGAGTCAACGGGGGTCTCCTACAATGAGCAGTTCTTC. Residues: CAISESTGVSYNEQFF.

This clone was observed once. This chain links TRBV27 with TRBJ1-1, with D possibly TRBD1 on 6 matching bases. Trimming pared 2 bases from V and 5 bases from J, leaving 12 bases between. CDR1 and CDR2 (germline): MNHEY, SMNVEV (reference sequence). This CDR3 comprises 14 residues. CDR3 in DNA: TGTGCCAGCAGTTTACTGGGGGCGGGTACTGAAGCTTTCTTT. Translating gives CASSLLGAGTEAFF.

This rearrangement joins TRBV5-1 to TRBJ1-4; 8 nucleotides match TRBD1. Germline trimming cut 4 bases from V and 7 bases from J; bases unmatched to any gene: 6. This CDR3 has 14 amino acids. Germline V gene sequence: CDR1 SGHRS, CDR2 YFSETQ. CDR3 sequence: CASSTGQGFEKLFF. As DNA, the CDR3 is TGCGCCAGCAGCACTGGACAGGGTTTTGAAAAACTGTTTTTT.

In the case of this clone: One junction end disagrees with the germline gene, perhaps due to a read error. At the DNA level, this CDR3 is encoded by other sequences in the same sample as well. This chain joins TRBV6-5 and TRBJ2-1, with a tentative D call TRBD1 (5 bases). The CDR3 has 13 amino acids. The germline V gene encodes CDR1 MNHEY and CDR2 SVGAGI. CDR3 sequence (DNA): TGTGCCAGCAGTTACCGACAGACCAATGAACAGTTCTTC. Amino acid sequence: CASSYRQTNEQFF.

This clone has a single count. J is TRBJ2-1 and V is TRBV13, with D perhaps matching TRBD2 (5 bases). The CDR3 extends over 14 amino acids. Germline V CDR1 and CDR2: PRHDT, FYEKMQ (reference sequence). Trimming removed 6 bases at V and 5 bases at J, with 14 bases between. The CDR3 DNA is TGTGCCAGCAGATCGGCTGAGCGGAACAATGAGCAGTTCTTC. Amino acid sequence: CASRSAERNNEQFF.

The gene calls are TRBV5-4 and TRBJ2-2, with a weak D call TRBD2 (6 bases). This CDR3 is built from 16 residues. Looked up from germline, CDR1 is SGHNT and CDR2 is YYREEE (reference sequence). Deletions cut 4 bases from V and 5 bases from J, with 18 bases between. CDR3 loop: CASSPGRAGTTGELFF. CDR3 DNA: TGTGCCAGCAGCCCCGGACGGGCGGGGACGACCGGGGAGCTGTTTTTT.

As DNA, the CDR3 is TGTGCCAGCAGCTTGGGGACTAGCGGGAGTATGAGCTTCAATGAGCAGTTCTTC. Its protein product is CASSLGTSGSMSFNEQFF. The rearrangement links TRBV7-6 to TRBJ2-1; TRBD2 aligns across 14 bases. CDR1 and CDR2 from the germline V gene are SGHVS and FNYEAQ. CDR3 length equals 18 residues. With V trimmed by 3 bases and J by 6 bases, 10 bases remained unmatched. Full variable domain (outside the CDR3, taken from reference TRBV7-6 and TRBJ2-1): GAGVSQSPRYKVTKRGQDVALRCDPISGHVSLYWYRQALGQGPEFLTYFNYEAQQDKSGLPNDRFSAERPEGSISTLTIQRTEQRDSAMYRCASSLGTSGSMSFNEQFFGPGTRLTVL.

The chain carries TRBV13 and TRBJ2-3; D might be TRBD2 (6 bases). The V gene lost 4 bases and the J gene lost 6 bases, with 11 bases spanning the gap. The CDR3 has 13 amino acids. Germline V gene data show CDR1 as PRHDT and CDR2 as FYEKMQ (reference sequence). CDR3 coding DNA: TGTGCCAGCAGCTACACCCGGGGGGATACGCAGTATTTT. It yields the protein CASSYTRGDTQYF. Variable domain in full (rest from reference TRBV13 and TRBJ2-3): AAGVIQSPRHLIKEKRETATLKCYPIPRHDTVYWYQQGPGQDPQFLISFYEKMQSDKGSIPDRFSAQQFSDYHSELNMSSLELGDSALYFCASSYTRGDTQYFGPGTRLTVL.

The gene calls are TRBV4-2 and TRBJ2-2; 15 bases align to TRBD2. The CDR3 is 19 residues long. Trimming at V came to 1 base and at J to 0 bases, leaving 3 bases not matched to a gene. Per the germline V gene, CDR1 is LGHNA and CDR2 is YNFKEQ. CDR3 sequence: CASSQVGLAGGPNTGELFF. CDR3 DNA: TGTGCCAGCAGCCAAGTGGGACTAGCGGGAGGACCGAACACCGGGGAGCTGTTTTTT.

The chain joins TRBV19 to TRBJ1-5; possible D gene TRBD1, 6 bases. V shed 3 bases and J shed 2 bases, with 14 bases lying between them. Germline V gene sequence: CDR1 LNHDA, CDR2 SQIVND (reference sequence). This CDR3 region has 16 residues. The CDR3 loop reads CASSMPRQVGNQPQHF. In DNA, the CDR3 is TGTGCCAGTAGTATGCCACGACAGGTGGGCAATCAGCCCCAGCATTTT.

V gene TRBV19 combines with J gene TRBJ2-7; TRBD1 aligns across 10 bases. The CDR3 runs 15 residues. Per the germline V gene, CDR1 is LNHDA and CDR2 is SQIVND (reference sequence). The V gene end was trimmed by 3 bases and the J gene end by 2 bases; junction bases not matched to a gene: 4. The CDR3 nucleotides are TGTGCCAGTAGTATTTTGGGACAGGGGCCCTACGAGCAGTACTTC. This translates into CASSILGQGPYEQYF.

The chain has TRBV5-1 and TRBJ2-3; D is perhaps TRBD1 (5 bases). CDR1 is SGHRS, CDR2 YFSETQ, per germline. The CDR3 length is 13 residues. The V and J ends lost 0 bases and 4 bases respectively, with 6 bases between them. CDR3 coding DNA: TGCGCCAGCAGCTTGGAAGGGGCAGATACGCAGTATTTT. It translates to CASSLEGADTQYF.

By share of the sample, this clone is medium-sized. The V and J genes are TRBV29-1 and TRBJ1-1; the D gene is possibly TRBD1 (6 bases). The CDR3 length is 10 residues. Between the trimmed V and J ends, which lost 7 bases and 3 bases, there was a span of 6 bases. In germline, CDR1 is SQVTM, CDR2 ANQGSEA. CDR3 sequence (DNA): TGCAGCGCAGGGGACACTGAAGCTTTCTTT. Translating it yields CSAGDTEAFF. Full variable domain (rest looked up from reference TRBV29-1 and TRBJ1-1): SAVISQKPSRDICQRGTSLTIQCQVDSQVTMMFWYRQQPGQSLTLIATANQGSEATYESGFVIDKFPISRPNLTFSTLTVSNMSPEDSSIYLCSAGDTEAFFGQGTRLTVV.

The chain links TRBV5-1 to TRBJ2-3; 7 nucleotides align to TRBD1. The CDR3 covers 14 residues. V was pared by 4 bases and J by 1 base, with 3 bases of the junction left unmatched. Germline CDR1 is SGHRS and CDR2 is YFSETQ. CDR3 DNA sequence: TGCGCCAGCAGCATCGGACAGGGCACAGATACGCAGTATTTT. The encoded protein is CASSIGQGTDTQYF.

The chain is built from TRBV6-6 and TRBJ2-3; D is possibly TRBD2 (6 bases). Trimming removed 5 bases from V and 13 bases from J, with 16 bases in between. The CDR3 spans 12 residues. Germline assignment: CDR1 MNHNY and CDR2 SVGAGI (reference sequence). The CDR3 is CASSRLGTPEYF. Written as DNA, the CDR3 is TGTGCCAGCAGTCGCCTAGGGACTCCCGAGTATTTT.

CDR3 sequence reads: CASSWTGSEAFF. As DNA, the CDR3 is TGTGCCAGCAGCTGGACCGGGAGCGAAGCTTTCTTT. The chain uses TRBV5-6 and TRBJ1-1; no clear D. V was shortened by 3 bases and J by 8 bases, with 11 bases between the two germline ends. In germline, CDR1 is SGHDT, CDR2 YYEEEE. The CDR3 is 12 amino acids. The complete variable domain, with remaining parts taken from reference TRBV5-6 and TRBJ1-1, reads DAGVTQSPTHLIKTRGQQVTLRCSPKSGHDTVSWYQQALGQGPQFIFQYYEEEERQRGNFPDRFSGHQFPNYSSELNVNALLLGDSALYLCASSWTGSEAFFGQGTRLTVV.

This chain's CDR3 is CASSRPGGREGYTF. The CDR3, as DNA: TGTGCCAGCAGTCGCCCAGGAGGTAGGGAGGGCTACACCTTC. V is TRBV27 and J is TRBJ1-2; D uncertain. This CDR3 spans 14 amino acids. Germline V gene sequence: CDR1 MNHEY, CDR2 SMNVEV (reference sequence). V gave up 5 bases and J gave up 8 bases, with 18 bases separating them.

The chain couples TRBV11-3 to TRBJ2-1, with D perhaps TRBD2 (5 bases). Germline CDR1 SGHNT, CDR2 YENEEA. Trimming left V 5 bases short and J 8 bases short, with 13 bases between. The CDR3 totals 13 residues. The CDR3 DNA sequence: TGTGCCAGCAGCCCCGGAGGCCCCCATGAGCAGTTCTTC. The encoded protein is CASSPGGPHEQFF.

CDR3 bases: TGCGCCAGCAGCTCCCGGGACAGGGGGCGCGATGAGCAGTACTTC. Protein: CASSSRDRGRDEQYF. This chain links TRBV5-1 with TRBJ2-7, with TRBD1 identical over 12 bases. The CDR3 length is 15 residues. Germline V gene sequence: CDR1 SGHRS, CDR2 YFSETQ. Trimming cost V 3 bases and J 7 bases; bases outside gene matches: 8.